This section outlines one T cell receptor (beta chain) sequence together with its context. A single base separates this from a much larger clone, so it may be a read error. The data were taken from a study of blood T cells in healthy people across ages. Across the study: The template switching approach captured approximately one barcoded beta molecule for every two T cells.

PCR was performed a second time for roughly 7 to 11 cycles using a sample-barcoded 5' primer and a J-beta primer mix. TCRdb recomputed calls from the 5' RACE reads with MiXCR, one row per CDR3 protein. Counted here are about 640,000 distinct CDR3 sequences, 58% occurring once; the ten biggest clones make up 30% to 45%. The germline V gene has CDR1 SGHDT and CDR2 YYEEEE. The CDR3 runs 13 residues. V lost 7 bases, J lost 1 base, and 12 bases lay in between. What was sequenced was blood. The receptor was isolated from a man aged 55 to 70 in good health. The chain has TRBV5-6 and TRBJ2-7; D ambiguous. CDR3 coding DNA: TGTGCCAGCGGCCCATCCCAATCCTACGAGCAGTACTTC. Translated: CASGPSQSYEQYF.